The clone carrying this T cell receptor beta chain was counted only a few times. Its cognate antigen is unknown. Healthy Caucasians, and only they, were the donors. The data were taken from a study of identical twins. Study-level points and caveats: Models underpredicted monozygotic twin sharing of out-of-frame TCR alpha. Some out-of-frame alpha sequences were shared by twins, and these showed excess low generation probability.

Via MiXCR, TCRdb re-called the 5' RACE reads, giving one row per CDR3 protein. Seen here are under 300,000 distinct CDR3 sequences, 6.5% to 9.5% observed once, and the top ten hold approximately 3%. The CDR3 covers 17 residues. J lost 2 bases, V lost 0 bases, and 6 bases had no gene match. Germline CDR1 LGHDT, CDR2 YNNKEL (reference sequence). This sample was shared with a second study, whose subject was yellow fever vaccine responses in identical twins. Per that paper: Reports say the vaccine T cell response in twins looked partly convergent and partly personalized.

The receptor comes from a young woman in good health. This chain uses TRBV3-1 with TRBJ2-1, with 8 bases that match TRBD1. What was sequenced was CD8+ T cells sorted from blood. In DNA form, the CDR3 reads TGTGCCAGCAGCCAAGATATGGCAGGGGGCACCTACAATGAGCAGTTCTTC. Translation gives CASSQDMAGGTYNEQFF.